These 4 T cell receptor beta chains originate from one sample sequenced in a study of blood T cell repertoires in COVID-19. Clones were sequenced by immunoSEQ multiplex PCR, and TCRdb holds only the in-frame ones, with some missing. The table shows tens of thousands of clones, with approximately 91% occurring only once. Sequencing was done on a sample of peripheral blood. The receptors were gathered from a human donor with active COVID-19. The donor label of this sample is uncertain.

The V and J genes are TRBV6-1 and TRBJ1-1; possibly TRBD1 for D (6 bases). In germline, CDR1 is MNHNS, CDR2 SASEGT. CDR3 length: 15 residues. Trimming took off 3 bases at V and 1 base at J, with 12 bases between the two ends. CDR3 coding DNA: TGTGCCAGCAGTGATAGGGACAAAAAGAACACTGAAGCTTTCTTT. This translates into CASSDRDKKNTEAFF.

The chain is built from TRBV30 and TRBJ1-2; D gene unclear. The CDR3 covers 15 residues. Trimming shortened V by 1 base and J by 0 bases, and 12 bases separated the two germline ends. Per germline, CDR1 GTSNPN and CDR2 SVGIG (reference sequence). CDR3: CAWSALIPANYGYTF. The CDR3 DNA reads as TGTGCCTGGAGTGCTCTCATCCCGGCTAACTATGGCTACACCTTC.

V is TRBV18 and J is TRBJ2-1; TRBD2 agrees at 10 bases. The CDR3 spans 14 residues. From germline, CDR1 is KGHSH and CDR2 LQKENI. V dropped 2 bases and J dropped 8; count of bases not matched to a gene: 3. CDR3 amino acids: CASSPSSGSDEQFF. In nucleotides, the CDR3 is TGTGCCAGCTCACCATCTAGCGGGAGCGATGAGCAGTTCTTC. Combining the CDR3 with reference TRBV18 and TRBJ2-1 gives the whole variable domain NAGVMQNPRHLVRRRGQEARLRCSPMKGHSHVYWYRQLPEEGLKFMVYLQKENIIDESGMPKERFSAEFPKEGPSILRIQQVVRGDSAAYFCASSPSSGSDEQFFGPGTRLTVL.

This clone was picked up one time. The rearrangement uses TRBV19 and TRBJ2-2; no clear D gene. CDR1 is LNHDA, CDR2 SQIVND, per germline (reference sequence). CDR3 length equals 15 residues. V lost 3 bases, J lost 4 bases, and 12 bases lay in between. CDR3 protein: CASSMPARRTGELFF. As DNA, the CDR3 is TGTGCCAGTAGTATGCCCGCGCGCCGCACCGGGGAGCTGTTTTTT.